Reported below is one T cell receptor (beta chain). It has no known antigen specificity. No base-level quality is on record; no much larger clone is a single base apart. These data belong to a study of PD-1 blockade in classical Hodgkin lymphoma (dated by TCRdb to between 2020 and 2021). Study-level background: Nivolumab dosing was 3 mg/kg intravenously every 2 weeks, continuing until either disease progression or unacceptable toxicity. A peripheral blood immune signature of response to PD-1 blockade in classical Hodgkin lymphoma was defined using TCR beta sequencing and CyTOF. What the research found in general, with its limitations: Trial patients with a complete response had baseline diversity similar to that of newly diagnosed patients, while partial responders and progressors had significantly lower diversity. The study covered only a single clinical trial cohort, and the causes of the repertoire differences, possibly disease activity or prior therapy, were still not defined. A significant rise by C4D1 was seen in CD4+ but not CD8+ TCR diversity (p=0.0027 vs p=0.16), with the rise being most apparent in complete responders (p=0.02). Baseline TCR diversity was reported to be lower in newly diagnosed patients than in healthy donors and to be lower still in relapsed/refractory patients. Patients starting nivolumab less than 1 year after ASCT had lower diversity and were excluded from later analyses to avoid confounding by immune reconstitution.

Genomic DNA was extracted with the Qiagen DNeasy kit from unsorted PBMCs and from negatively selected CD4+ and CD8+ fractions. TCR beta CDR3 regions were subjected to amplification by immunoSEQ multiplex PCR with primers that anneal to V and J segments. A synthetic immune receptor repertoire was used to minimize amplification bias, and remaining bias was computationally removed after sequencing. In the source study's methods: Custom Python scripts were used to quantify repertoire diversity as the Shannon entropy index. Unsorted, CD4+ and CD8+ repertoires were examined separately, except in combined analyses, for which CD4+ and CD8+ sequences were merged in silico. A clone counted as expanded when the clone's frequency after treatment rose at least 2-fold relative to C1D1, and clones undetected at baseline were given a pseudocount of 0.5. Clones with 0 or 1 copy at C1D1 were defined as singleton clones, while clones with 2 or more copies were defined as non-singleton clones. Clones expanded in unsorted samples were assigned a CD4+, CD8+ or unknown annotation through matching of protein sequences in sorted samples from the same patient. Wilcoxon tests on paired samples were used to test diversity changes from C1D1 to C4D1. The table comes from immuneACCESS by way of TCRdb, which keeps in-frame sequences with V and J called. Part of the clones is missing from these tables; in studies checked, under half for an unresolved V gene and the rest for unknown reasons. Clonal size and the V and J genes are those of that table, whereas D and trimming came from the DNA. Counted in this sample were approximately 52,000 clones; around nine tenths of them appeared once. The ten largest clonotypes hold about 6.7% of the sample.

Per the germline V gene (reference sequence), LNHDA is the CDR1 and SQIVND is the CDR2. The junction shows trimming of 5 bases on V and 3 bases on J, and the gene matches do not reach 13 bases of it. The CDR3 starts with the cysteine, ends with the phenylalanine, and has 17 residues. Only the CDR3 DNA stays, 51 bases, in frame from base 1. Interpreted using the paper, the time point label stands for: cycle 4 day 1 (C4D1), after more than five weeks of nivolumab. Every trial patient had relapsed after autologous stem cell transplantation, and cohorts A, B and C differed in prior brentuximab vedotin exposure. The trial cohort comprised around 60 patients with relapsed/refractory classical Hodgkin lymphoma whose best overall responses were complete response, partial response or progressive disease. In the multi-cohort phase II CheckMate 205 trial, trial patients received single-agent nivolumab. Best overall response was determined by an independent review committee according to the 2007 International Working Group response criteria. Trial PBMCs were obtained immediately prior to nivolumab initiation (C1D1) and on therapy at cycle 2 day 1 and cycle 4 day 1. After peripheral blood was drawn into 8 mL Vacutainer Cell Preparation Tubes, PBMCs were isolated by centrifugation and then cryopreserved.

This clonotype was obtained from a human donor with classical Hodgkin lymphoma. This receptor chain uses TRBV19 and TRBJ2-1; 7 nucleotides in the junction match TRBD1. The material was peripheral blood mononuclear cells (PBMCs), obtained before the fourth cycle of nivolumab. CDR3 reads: CASSLPPGQILYNEQFF. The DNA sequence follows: TGTGCCAGTAGTCTGCCCCCGGGACAGATCCTCTACAATGAGCAGTTCTTC.